Presented here are 25 T cell receptor beta chains from one specimen sequenced in a study of blood T cell repertoires in COVID-19. Method: immunoSEQ multiplex PCR; TCRdb's copy keeps in-frame clones and lacks some. This table has approximately 280,000 clones, around 85% appearing once. Sample: PBMCs or T cells enriched from blood (not recorded which). The receptors were gathered from a woman in her 40s who had recovered from COVID-19.

V gene TRBV19 combines with J gene TRBJ1-5; 7 nucleotides match TRBD1. Germline V gene sequence: CDR1 LNHDA, CDR2 SQIVND (reference sequence). The CDR3 is 15 amino acids. The ends lost 8 bases at V and 9 bases at J; junction bases unmatched: 16. CDR3 nucleotides: TGTGCCAGTGCGGGAAGTTTAGACAGGGATGGGCCCCAGCATTTT. Translated, it gives CASAGSLDRDGPQHF.

The CDR3 region has the DNA TGCAGCGTCCTCTCTGGAAACACCATATATTTT. It translates to CSVLSGNTIYF. The chain couples TRBV29-1 to TRBJ1-3; D remains unclear. Germline CDR1 SQVTM, CDR2 ANQGSEA. The ends were cut back, 6 bases at V and 0 bases at J, with 3 bases in the middle. The CDR3 covers 11 residues.

V is TRBV19 and J is TRBJ1-3; 11 positions agree with TRBD1. The CDR3 covers 21 residues. V dropped 0 bases and J dropped 4; count of bases not matched to a gene: 17. CDR1 and CDR2 from the germline V gene are LNHDA and SQIVND (reference sequence). Here the CDR3 DNA reads TGTGCCAGTAGTATAGATAAAGACAAGAAAATCGGACAGGGGGCCGGAAACACCATATATTTT. Translated, it gives CASSIDKDKKIGQGAGNTIYF.

The rearrangement links TRBV28 to TRBJ2-7, with 11 bases matching TRBD1. The germline gives CDR1 MDHEN, CDR2 SYDVKM. There are 16 residues in the CDR3. Trimming at V came to 5 bases and at J to 4 bases, leaving 10 bases not matched to a gene. In DNA form, the CDR3 reads TGTGCCAGCAGTGCCCAATCCGGGACAGGGGGATACGAGCAGTACTTC. It is translated as CASSAQSGTGGYEQYF.

The table lists this clone with many counts. The chain combines TRBV7-9 with TRBJ1-2; no definite D call. Germline assignment: CDR1 SEHNR and CDR2 FQNEAQ (reference sequence). The ends were cut back, 8 bases at V and 8 bases at J, with 21 bases in the middle. This CDR3 is built from 14 residues. The CDR3 DNA reads as TGTGCCAGCCCAACTCCAGGACGACTATCGGGCTACACCTTC. Protein product: CASPTPGRLSGYTF.

The chain couples TRBV7-3 to TRBJ1-5; D is ambiguous. Germline V gene lookup returns CDR1 SGHTA and CDR2 FQGTGA. The CDR3 spans 13 residues. Trimming stripped 5 bases from V and 9 bases from J, with 14 bases between. In nucleotides, the CDR3 is TGTGCCAGCAGCCGGGAATTCGGTGCGCCCCAGCATTTT. Encoded protein: CASSREFGAPQHF.

The V and J genes are TRBV6-1 and TRBJ1-2; no definite D call. The V gene's germline CDR1 is MNHNS and CDR2 SASEGT. Trimming stripped 3 bases from V and 2 bases from J, with 7 bases between. The CDR3 sequence is 13 residues long. CDR3 DNA: TGTGCCAGCAGTGAGTCGGGGAACTATGGCTACACCTTC. Translated: CASSESGNYGYTF.

This rearrangement joins TRBV6-5 to TRBJ1-5; D possibly corresponds to TRBD1 (5 bases). This CDR3 has 13 amino acids. V was cut by 8 bases and J by 4 bases, with 12 bases left in between. CDR1 is MNHEY and CDR2 is SVGAGI in the germline V gene. Here the CDR3 DNA reads TGTGCCAGCTCTCGACAGATAAATCAGCCCCAGCATTTT. Amino acids: CASSRQINQPQHF.

The chain couples TRBV2 to TRBJ1-1; a weak D match, TRBD1 (6 bases). The CDR3 totals 14 residues. Germline V gives CDR1 SNHLY, CDR2 FYNNEI. V was pared by 7 bases and J by 7 bases, with 19 bases between. The CDR3 DNA sequence: TGTGCCAGCACCGGGGGCCTGCGGGAGGGTGAAGCTTTCTTT. Encoded protein: CASTGGLREGEAFF.

The chain joins TRBV5-5 to TRBJ1-1; 7 nucleotides agree with TRBD1. Germline CDR1 and CDR2: SGHKS and YYEKEE (reference sequence). Losses at the gene ends were 0 bases for V and 0 bases for J; bases not matched to a gene: 5. This CDR3 spans 16 amino acids. The CDR3 DNA sequence: TGTGCCAGCAGCTTGGGGGAAACAGGGGTGAACACTGAAGCTTTCTTT. It specifies CASSLGETGVNTEAFF.

This rearrangement joins TRBV2 to TRBJ2-1, with 12 bases matching TRBD2. This CDR3 is 15 amino acids long. CDR1 and CDR2 from the germline V gene are SNHLY and FYNNEI. The ends lost 7 bases at V and 9 bases at J; junction bases unmatched: 10. CDR3: CASKWRTSGISEQFF. The CDR3 region has the DNA TGTGCCAGCAAGTGGCGGACTAGCGGGATAAGTGAGCAGTTCTTC.

The chain uses TRBV19 and TRBJ2-3; 12 bases align to TRBD2. CDR1 LNHDA and CDR2 SQIVND come from the germline V gene (reference sequence). The V gene end was trimmed by 3 bases and the J gene end by 10 bases; junction bases not matched to a gene: 14. The CDR3 runs to 17 residues. The CDR3 sequence is CASSIPLTSGRGGAQYF. The CDR3 DNA reads TGTGCCAGTAGTATTCCCTTGACTAGCGGGAGAGGCGGGGCGCAGTATTTT.

This clone occurred once. The chain has TRBV5-1 and TRBJ2-7, with D unresolved. The CDR3 is made up of 15 amino acids. Trimming cost V 0 bases and J 1 base, with 11 bases left between them. Germline lookup yields CDR1 SGHRS and CDR2 YFSETQ. This CDR3 is CASSLGALSSYEQYF. For the CDR3, the DNA is TGCGCCAGCAGCTTGGGGGCTTTATCTTCCTACGAGCAGTACTTC.

The gene calls are TRBV5-1 and TRBJ1-1; D is perhaps TRBD1 (5 bases). The CDR3 has 13 amino acids. Germline lookup yields CDR1 SGHRS and CDR2 YFSETQ. Trimming shortened V by 1 base and J by 7 bases, and 11 bases separated the two germline ends. The CDR3 region is CASSLMEQGEAFF. The CDR3, as DNA: TGCGCCAGCAGCTTGATGGAGCAGGGTGAAGCTTTCTTT.

The chain employs TRBV5-4 and TRBJ2-1; 8 nucleotides align to TRBD1. The germline gives CDR1 SGHNT, CDR2 YYREEE (reference sequence). Trimming cost V 0 bases and J 9 bases; bases outside gene matches: 8. The CDR3 contains 15 residues. The CDR3 here is CASSLVSGGVGEQFF. The CDR3, as DNA: TGTGCCAGCAGCTTGGTGTCAGGGGGCGTTGGTGAGCAGTTCTTC.

This clone was found once. The chain couples TRBV3-1 (or the pseudogene TRBV3-2) to TRBJ1-2, with D tentatively TRBD1 (6 bases). CDR1 is LGHDT and CDR2 is YNNKEL in the germline V gene (reference sequence). CDR3 size: 15 residues. Between the trimmed V and J ends, which lost 5 bases and 1 base, there was a span of 14 bases. This chain's CDR3 is CASSVQGRGNYGYTF. CDR3 nucleotides: TGTGCCAGCAGCGTACAGGGAAGGGGTAACTATGGCTACACCTTC.

This chain connects TRBV11-2 to TRBJ1-4; D is perhaps TRBD1 (6 bases). The CDR3 has 16 amino acids. Deletions cut 6 bases from V and 4 bases from J, with 18 bases between. CDR1 and CDR2 (germline): SGHAT, FQNNGV. CDR3 DNA sequence: TGTGCCAGCAGGTGGGGTGCACAGGGTGATAATGAAAAACTGTTTTTT. This sequence encodes CASRWGAQGDNEKLFF.

The J gene is TRBJ2-2, the V gene TRBV7-3; no reliable D call. CDR1 and CDR2 (germline): SGHTA, FQGTGA. This CDR3 has 13 residues. Trimming removed 1 base from V and 6 bases from J, with 6 bases in between. CDR3 loop: CASSLRSAGELFF. CDR3 in DNA: TGTGCCAGCAGCTTAAGGTCGGCCGGGGAGCTGTTTTTT.

The chain combines TRBV4-1 with TRBJ2-7; a weak D match, TRBD2 (5 bases). The CDR3 is 16 residues long. The V end lost 3 bases, the J end lost 6 bases, and 21 bases lay between the germline ends. Germline lookup yields CDR1 MGHRA and CDR2 YSYEKL. The CDR3 is CASSQEELVTQAEQYF. CDR3 DNA: TGCGCCAGCAGCCAGGAAGAACTAGTGACACAAGCCGAGCAGTACTTC.

This clone was seen once. The genes are TRBV6-6 and TRBJ1-2; 11 nucleotides align to TRBD1. The CDR3 sequence is 17 residues long. V lost 5 bases to trimming and J lost 3 bases; unmatched junction nucleotides: 11. In germline, CDR1 is MNHNY, CDR2 SVGAGI (reference sequence). The CDR3 spells CASSPDRGLYRDYGYTF. DNA for the CDR3: TGTGCCAGCAGTCCGGACAGGGGGCTTTATCGGGACTATGGCTACACCTTC.

This clone was seen once. J is TRBJ2-5 and V is TRBV27; TRBD1 matches at 7 bases. This CDR3 spans 14 amino acids. Germline CDR1 reads MNHEY; CDR2 reads SMNVEV (reference sequence). V lost 6 bases and J lost 3; bases outside the gene matches: 7. DNA of the CDR3: TGTGCCAGCAGCCGGGACAGTACGGAAGAGACCCAGTACTTC. Protein: CASSRDSTEETQYF.

The chain recombines TRBV28 with TRBJ1-5, with D uncertain. The V gene lost 5 bases and the J gene lost 7 bases, with 9 bases spanning the gap. The CDR3 length is 12 residues. From germline, CDR1 is MDHEN and CDR2 SYDVKM. The CDR3 coding sequence is TGTGCCAGCAGTGTGAAGAGGCAGCCCCAGCATTTT. Amino acids: CASSVKRQPQHF.

CDR3 residues: CASSLWQGGTGELFF. The CDR3 nucleotides are TGTGCCAGCAGCTTATGGCAGGGCGGCACCGGGGAGCTGTTTTTT. The chain combines TRBV5-4 with TRBJ2-2; weak D call: TRBD1 (5 bases). Trimming removed 2 bases at V and 4 bases at J, with 12 bases between. Germline V gene lookup returns CDR1 SGHNT and CDR2 YYREEE (reference sequence). The CDR3 has 15 residues.

The chain combines TRBV2 with TRBJ2-5; 9 positions agree with TRBD2. The length of the CDR3 is 16 residues. V lost 2 bases and J lost 4; bases outside the gene matches: 8. Germline loops: CDR1 SNHLY, CDR2 FYNNEI. The CDR3 sequence: CASSEMGGRARETQYF. The CDR3 DNA follows: TGTGCCAGCAGTGAAATGGGCGGGAGGGCCAGAGAGACCCAGTACTTC.

The rearrangement links TRBV4-3 to TRBJ2-2, with a weak D call TRBD1 (5 bases). Germline CDR1 is LGHNA and CDR2 is YSLEER. The CDR3 runs 16 residues. Trimming took off 4 bases at V and 7 bases at J, with 19 bases between the two ends. As DNA, the CDR3 is TGCGCCAGCAGCCCCAAGATAGGCGGAAGGGGCGGGGAGCTGTTTTTT. Encoded protein: CASSPKIGGRGGELFF.